This T cell receptor beta chain was recorded in a study of blood T cell repertoires in COVID-19. Study summary: Samples taken during acute and convalescent COVID-19 were collected in the United States, Italy and Spain.

The cohort comprised adults aged roughly 18 to 95 years residing in 24 US areas. The CDR3 runs to 13 residues. The ends were cut back, 2 bases at V and 0 bases at J, with 5 bases in the middle. From germline, CDR1 is MNHEY and CDR2 SMNVEV (reference sequence). The repertoire was sequenced with immunoSEQ multiplex PCR; TCRdb's copy has only in-frame clones and lacks some. The sample consists of roughly 180,000 clones, 65% to 85% of them appearing once. Only one count was recorded for this clone. This clonotype originated in a middle-aged woman with acute COVID-19. Sequences were obtained from PBMCs or T cells enriched from blood (not recorded which). V is TRBV27 and J is TRBJ2-7, with D unclear. CDR3 coding DNA: TGTGCCAGCAGTTTACCAGGCTCCTACGAGCAGTACTTC. It yields the protein CASSLPGSYEQYF.